This T cell receptor beta chain emerged from a study of PD-L1 blockade in urothelial cancer. Background on the study: Atezolizumab (1,200 mg intravenously every 3 weeks) began in the mid-2010s for patients. Typically, measured as a median, blood samples had 140,000 or so T cells. Findings of the study overall: Below-median TCR clonality that was measured in pretreatment blood predicted better survival.

Comment on this clone: Its antigen is currently unknown.

Time point noted: pretreatment peripheral blood. The table came from immunoSEQ multiplex PCR; TCRdb's copy has only in-frame clones and leaves some out. The table includes about 86,000 clones, 70% to 90% detected once. CDR3 length equals 16 residues. The germline V gene has CDR1 SGDLS and CDR2 YYNGEE. V shed 3 bases, J shed 0 bases, and the junction held 5 bases outside the gene matches. The specimen was PBMCs, collected around atezolizumab (anti-PD-L1) treatment. This chain connects TRBV9 to TRBJ1-4; 7 bases agree with TRBD1. The origin of this receptor is a man in his fifties or sixties with urothelial cancer. The CDR3 sequence: CASSAGQPTTNEKLFF. The DNA for the CDR3 is TGTGCCAGCAGCGCGGGACAGCCCACAACTAATGAAAAACTGTTTTTT.